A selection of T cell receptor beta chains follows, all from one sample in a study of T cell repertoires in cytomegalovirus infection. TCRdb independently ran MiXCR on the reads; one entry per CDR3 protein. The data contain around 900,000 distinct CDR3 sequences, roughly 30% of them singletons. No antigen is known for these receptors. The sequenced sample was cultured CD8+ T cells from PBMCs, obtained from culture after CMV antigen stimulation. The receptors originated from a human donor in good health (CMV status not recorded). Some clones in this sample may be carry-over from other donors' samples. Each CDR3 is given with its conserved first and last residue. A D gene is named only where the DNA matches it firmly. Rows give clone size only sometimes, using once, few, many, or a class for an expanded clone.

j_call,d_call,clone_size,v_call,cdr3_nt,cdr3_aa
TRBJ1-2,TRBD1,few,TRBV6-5,TGTGCCAGCATTCCTGGACAGGGGCTACCCTATGGCTACACCTTC,CASIPGQGLPYGYTF
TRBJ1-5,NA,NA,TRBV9,TGTGCCAGCAGCGTAGACCCGCGGGACAATCAGCCCCAGCATTTT,CASSVDPRDNQPQHF
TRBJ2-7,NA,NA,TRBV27,TGTGCCAGCAGTTTAGATAGATGGCTCGGTGAGCAGTACTTC,CASSLDRWLGEQYF
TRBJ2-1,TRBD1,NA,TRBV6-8,TGTGCCAGCAGTTACTCGGACAGGGGAAACTACAATGAGCAGTTCTTC,CASSYSDRGNYNEQFF
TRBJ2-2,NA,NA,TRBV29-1,TGCAGCGCTGCGCTGAGGGCCGGGGAGCTGTTTTTT,CSAALRAGELFF
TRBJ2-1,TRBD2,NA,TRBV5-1,TGCGCCAGCAGCTTGCTAGCGGGGTGGTACAATGAGCAGTTCTTC,CASSLLAGWYNEQFF
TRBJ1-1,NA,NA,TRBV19,TGTGCCAGTAGTGGGATCACAGGGACCCCTGAAGCTTTCTTT,CASSGITGTPEAFF
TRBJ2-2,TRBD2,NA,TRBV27,TGTGCCAGCAGTCCAATAGGACTAGACGGGGAGCTGTTTTTT,CASSPIGLDGELFF
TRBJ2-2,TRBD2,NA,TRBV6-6,TGTGCCAGCAGCCACCCTAGCGGGGGGACGAACACCGGGGAGCTGTTTTTT,CASSHPSGGTNTGELFF
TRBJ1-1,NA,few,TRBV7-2,TGTGCCAGCAGCGAGGGGTCGCCGGGACCTCGGCTGGTCACTGAAGCTTTCTTT,CASSEGSPGPRLVTEAFF
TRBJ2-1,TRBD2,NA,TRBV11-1,TGTGCCAGCAGCTTAGCGCACCCGGGACTAGCGGGGGACCATGAGCAGTTCTTC,CASSLAHPGLAGDHEQFF
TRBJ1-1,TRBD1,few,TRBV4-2,TGTGCCAGCAGTGATCCGGGACAGGGAGGGAGGAACACTGAAGCTTTCTTT,CASSDPGQGGRNTEAFF
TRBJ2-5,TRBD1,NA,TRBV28,TGTGCCAGCACGAACCTAGTGGGACAGGACCAAGAGACCCAGTACTTC,CASTNLVGQDQETQYF
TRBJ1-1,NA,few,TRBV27,TGTGCCAGCAGTCAGGGGTTTAGTGGCACTGAAGCTTTCTTT,CASSQGFSGTEAFF
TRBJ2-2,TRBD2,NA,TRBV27,TGTGCCAGCAGTGGATATGGGGCCCGGTCGGGAGGGCTGGAGACCTACACCGGGGAGCTGTTTTTT,CASSGYGARSGGLETYTGELFF
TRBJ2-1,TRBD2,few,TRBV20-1,TGCAGTGCGCCGGGGACTATTTACAATGAGCAGTTCTTC,CSAPGTIYNEQFF
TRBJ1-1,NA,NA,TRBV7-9,TGTGCCAGCAGGCACTTTACGGGGCACATAAACGCTGAAGCTTTCTTT,CASRHFTGHINAEAFF
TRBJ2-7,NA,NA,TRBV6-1,TGTGCCAGCAGTGAAGCAGACTACGAGCAGTACTTC,CASSEADYEQYF
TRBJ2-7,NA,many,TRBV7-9,TGTGCCAGCAGCTTAGTCGACCGGGGGTACGAGCAGTACTTC,CASSLVDRGYEQYF
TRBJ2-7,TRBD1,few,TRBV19,TGTGCCAGTAGTGTAACCGGGACAGGCTACGAGCAGTACTTC,CASSVTGTGYEQYF